This TCR beta chain appears in the sequencing data of a study of siplizumab effects on memory and regulatory T cells. Generated by immunoSEQ multiplex PCR, the TCRdb table keeps only in-frame clones and is missing some. The sample lists approximately 60,000 clones, about 80% occurring once. CDR1 LGHNA and CDR2 YNFKEQ come from the germline V gene. Trimming left V 5 bases short and J 1 base short, with 8 bases between. The CDR3 contains 13 residues. V usage is TRBV4-2 and J usage is TRBJ1-1; D is uncertain. Sequencing used memory CD4+ T cells sorted from blood. The TCR sequence derives from a human donor in good health. The CDR3 loop reads CASSLDTNTEAFF. DNA of the CDR3: TGTGCCAGCAGCTTAGACACGAACACTGAAGCTTTCTTT.